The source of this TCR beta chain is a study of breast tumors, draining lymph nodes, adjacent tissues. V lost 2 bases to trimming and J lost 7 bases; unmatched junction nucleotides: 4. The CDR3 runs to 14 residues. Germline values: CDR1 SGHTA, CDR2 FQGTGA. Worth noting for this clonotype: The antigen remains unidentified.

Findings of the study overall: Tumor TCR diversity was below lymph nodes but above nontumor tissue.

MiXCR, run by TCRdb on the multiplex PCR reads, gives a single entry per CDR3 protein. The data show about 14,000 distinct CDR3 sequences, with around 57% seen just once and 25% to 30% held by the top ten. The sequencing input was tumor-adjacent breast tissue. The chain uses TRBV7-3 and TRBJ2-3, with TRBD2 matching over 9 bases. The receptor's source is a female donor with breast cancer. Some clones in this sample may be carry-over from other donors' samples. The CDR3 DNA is TGTGCCAGCAGCTTAGCGGGGGGGACGAATACGCAGTATTTT. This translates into CASSLAGGTNTQYF.